This T cell receptor (beta chain) was identified during a study of T cell responses to AZD1222 COVID-19 vaccine. V gave up 7 bases and J gave up 0 bases, with 1 base separating them. The CDR3 is made up of 11 amino acids. Per germline, CDR1 SEHNR and CDR2 FQNEAQ (reference sequence). The study pooled second doses at about 4 or about 12 weeks. This clone was observed a single time. TCRdb's table, derived via immunoSEQ multiplex PCR, lists solely in-frame clones and lacks some. The sample lists tens of thousands of clones, 92% occurring once. Sample: peripheral blood, taken 28 days after the second AZD1222 dose. The sequence derives from an adult who received the AZD1222 COVID-19 vaccine. J is TRBJ1-3 and V is TRBV7-9; D call uncertain. CDR3 bases: TGTGCCAGCACCTCTGGAAACACCATATATTTT. Amino acids: CASTSGNTIYF.